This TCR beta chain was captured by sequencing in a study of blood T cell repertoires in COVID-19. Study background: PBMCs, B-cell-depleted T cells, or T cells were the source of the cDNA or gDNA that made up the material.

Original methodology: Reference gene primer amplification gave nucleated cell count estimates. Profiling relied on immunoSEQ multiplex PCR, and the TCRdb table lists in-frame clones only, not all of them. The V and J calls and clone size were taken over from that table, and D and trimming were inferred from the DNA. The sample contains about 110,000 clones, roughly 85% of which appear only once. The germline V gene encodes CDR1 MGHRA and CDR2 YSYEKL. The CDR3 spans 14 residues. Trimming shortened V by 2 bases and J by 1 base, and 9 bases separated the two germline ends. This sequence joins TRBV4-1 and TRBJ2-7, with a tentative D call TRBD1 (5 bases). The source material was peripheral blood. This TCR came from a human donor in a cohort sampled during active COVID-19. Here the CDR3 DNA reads TGCGCCAGCAGCCAAAGACAGATTTCCTACGAGCAGTACTTC. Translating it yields CASSQRQISYEQYF.